This TCR beta chain was sequenced in a study of T cells in Graves' hyperthyroidism and ophthalmopathy. General study findings and limits: Separating ophthalmopathy from stable hyperthyroidism was achieved by a 13 V-J model. The majority of expanded thyroid clonotypes above 0.001 also appeared in blood.

RNA transcripts provided the source from which TCR beta CDR3 regions were amplified. Primed by the HTBI set, a first-round RT-PCR was run on the TCR CDR3. Via MiXCR, TCRdb re-called the multiplex PCR reads, giving one row per CDR3 protein. Of fewer than 750,000 distinct CDR3 sequences in the sample, roughly 15% are singletons; the top ten hold about an eighth. Patients with uncontrolled infections, other autoimmune diseases, pregnancy or lactation were excluded. There are many counts of this clonotype. Its antigen is currently unknown. V shed 2 bases, J shed 4 bases, and the junction held 6 bases outside the gene matches. This CDR3 is 16 amino acids long. In germline, CDR1 is MDHEN, CDR2 SYDVKM.

The sequence was obtained from a woman aged 50 to 60 with Graves' ophthalmopathy. Sequenced material: blood. The chain uses TRBV28 and TRBJ2-3; 10 nucleotides agree with TRBD2. In nucleotides, the CDR3 is TGTGCCAGCAGTTTAGCGGGACTAGCGTTTTCAGATACGCAGTATTTT. Protein: CASSLAGLAFSDTQYF.